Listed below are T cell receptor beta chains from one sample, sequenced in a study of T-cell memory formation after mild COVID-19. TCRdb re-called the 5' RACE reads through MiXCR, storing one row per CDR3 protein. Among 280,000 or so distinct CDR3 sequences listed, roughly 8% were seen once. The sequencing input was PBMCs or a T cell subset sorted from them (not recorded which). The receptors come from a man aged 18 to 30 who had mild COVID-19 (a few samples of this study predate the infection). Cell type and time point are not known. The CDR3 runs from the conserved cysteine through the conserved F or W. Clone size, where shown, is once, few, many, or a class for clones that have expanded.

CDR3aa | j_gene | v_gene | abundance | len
CASSFQRGGDEQFF | TRBJ2-1 | TRBV5-1 | few | 14
CASSLVGQGGVDEQFF | TRBJ2-1 | TRBV5-1 | . | 16
CASGKSGGTSKFANEQFF | TRBJ2-1 | TRBV6-2/TRBV6-3 | few | 18
CASSLVGIQAFF | TRBJ1-1 | TRBV5-6 | . | 12
CASSTPGGNTGELFF | TRBJ2-2 | TRBV2 | many | 15
CASSYGGNEKLFF | TRBJ1-4 | TRBV7-9 | few | 13
CASSYARNTEAFF | TRBJ1-1 | TRBV6-6 | many | 13
CASSPLRGLQNTQYF | TRBJ2-3 | TRBV4-1 | few | 15
CASSSWGGSGANVLTF | TRBJ2-6 | TRBV5-1 | few | 16
CASSKTTGKAFF | TRBJ1-1 | TRBV5-1 | . | 12
CASSIRTGNYGYTF | TRBJ1-2 | TRBV2 | . | 14
CSAREAQGNEKLFF | TRBJ1-4 | TRBV20-1 | few | 14
CASSQSGTRFDNTQYF | TRBJ2-3 | TRBV7-6 | . | 16
CSARWGGLRRGYTF | TRBJ1-2 | TRBV20-1 | . | 14
CASSVQGAHEQYF | TRBJ2-7 | TRBV5-1 | . | 13
CATKTGPNYGYTF | TRBJ1-2 | TRBV6-5 | . | 13
CASSQGVYGYTF | TRBJ1-2 | TRBV12-3/TRBV12-4 | few | 12
CASIDGGAGTGELFF | TRBJ2-2 | TRBV6-5 | . | 15
CASSRPRTGDSPLHF | TRBJ1-6 | TRBV6-5 | few | 15
CASTGSGGQETQYF | TRBJ2-5 | TRBV10-2 | . | 14
CASSPTLGGGAFF | TRBJ1-1 | TRBV27 | many | 13
CASSLVWRGNEQFF | TRBJ2-1 | TRBV5-1 | . | 14
CASSFGETYEQYF | TRBJ2-7 | TRBV7-7 | few | 13
CASSNTGTGKDSTEAFF | TRBJ1-1 | TRBV19 | few | 17
CASSQGAGTSGVTDTQYF | TRBJ2-3 | TRBV4-1 | many | 18
CASSTANNEQFF | TRBJ2-1 | TRBV2 | . | 12
CASSFMGDYGYTF | TRBJ1-2 | TRBV12-3/TRBV12-4 | . | 13
CASPGVGTEAFF | TRBJ1-1 | TRBV12-3/TRBV12-4 | . | 12
CASSNWDRQTGELFF | TRBJ2-2 | TRBV7-6 | . | 15
CASSLNPREWVQPQHF | TRBJ1-5 | TRBV5-1 | . | 16
CASKGLQGVYTDTQYF | TRBJ2-3 | TRBV10-2 | once | 16
CASERSAGGPNNEQFF | TRBJ2-1 | TRBV2 | few | 16
CSARDSRGSYEQYF | TRBJ2-7 | TRBV20-1 | few | 14
CASSLRLLGGGTGELFF | TRBJ2-2 | TRBV12-3/TRBV12-4 | many | 17
CSARERDSNQPQHF | TRBJ1-5 | TRBV20-1 | . | 14
CASSPPTWTGLNEQFF | TRBJ2-1 | TRBV11-3 | few | 16
CAIRPGTAGEKLFF | TRBJ1-4 | TRBV10-3 | . | 14
CASSQDMADTGELFF | TRBJ2-2 | TRBV14 | few | 15
CASSFQYLAKNIQYF | TRBJ2-4 | TRBV5-6 | . | 15
CASSVTTDTQYF | TRBJ2-3 | TRBV18 | . | 12
CASSYSGTVRTQYF | TRBJ2-5 | TRBV6-5 | . | 14
CASSNRDREGNTIYF | TRBJ1-3 | TRBV4-3 | few | 15
CASSKLAGGFYNEQFF | TRBJ2-1 | TRBV7-9 | . | 16
CSASYRGRTEAFF | TRBJ1-1 | TRBV20-1 | . | 13
CASSLGTGSYQPQHF | TRBJ1-5 | TRBV7-9 | few | 15
CASSLILGPSTDTQYF | TRBJ2-3 | TRBV7-9 | few | 16
CASSLGGLSNTGELFF | TRBJ2-2 | TRBV5-1 | . | 16
CASNARTGAYGYTF | TRBJ1-2 | TRBV5-6 | many | 14
CASSVQGWTSNQPQHF | TRBJ1-5 | TRBV7-8 | few | 16
CASSSFLSSPLHF | TRBJ1-6 | TRBV2 | few | 13
CASSESKDFYETQYF | TRBJ2-5 | TRBV10-2 | few | 15
CASSETDRLNTEAFF | TRBJ1-1 | TRBV6-1 | few | 15
CASSSGLSGNTIYF | TRBJ1-3 | TRBV5-1 | . | 14
CGTSGEETQYF | TRBJ2-5 | TRBV20-1 | many | 11
CASSLSLGATDTQYF | TRBJ2-3 | TRBV11-2 | . | 15